The entry below describes one T cell receptor beta chain. The data were produced by immunoSEQ multiplex PCR, yet TCRdb's version contains in-frame clones alone and is incomplete. In the table there are approximately 50,000 clones, about 91% of which are singletons. This entry belongs to a study of glioma-infiltrating T cells after dendritic cell vaccination. Study background: Glioblastoma patients came from Phase I and II dendritic cell vaccination trials. Treatment, given 2003 to 2012, was autologous tumor lysate-pulsed dendritic cell vaccination.

The time point: after dendritic cell vaccination, including at tumor progression/relapse. Isocitrate dehydrogenase mutation was absent in all glioblastoma patients. This CDR3 region has 16 residues. The germline CDR1 and CDR2 sequences are SGHTA and FQGNSA. V shed 5 bases and J 0 bases; nucleotides not matched to a gene: 8. The receptor comes from a human donor with glioblastoma. The chain employs TRBV7-2 and TRBJ2-3; 7 positions agree with TRBD1. The source was blood, collected after dendritic cell vaccination. The CDR3 reads CASSLRGRGSTDTQYF. In DNA form, the CDR3 reads TGTGCCAGCAGCCTACGGGGCAGGGGGAGCACAGATACGCAGTATTTT.